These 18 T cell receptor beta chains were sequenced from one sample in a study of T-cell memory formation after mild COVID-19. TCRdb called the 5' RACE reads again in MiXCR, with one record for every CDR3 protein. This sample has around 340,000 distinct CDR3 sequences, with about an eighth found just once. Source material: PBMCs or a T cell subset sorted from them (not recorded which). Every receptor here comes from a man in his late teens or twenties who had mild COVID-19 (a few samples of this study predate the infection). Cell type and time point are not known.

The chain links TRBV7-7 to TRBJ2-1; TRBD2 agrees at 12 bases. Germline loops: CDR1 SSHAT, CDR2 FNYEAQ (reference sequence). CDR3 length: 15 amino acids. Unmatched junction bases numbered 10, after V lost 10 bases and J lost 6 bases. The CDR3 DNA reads TGTGCCACCAGTGCACTAGCGGGGGGTCTCAATGAGCAGTTCTTC. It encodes CATSALAGGLNEQFF.

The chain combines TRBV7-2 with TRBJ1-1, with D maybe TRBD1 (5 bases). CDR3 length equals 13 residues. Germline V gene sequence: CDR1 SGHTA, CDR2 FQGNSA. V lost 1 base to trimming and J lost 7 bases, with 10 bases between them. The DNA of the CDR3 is TGTGCCAGCAGCTTAGAGGCGGGACTTGAAGCTTTCTTT. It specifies CASSLEAGLEAFF.

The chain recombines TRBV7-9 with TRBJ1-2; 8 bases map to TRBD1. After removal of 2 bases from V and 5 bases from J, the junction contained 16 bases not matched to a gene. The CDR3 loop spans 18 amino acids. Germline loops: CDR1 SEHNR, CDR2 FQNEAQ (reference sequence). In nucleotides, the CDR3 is TGTGCCAGCAGCTTACTTAACCGCCGGGACAGGTCGGTGTATGGCTACACCTTC. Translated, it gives CASSLLNRRDRSVYGYTF.

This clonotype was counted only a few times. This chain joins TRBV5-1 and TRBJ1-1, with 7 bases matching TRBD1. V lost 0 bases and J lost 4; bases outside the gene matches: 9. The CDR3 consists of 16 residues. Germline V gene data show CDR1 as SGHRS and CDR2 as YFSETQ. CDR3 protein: CASSLATGDRGTEAFF. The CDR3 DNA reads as TGCGCCAGCAGCTTGGCTACAGGGGATCGGGGCACTGAAGCTTTCTTT.

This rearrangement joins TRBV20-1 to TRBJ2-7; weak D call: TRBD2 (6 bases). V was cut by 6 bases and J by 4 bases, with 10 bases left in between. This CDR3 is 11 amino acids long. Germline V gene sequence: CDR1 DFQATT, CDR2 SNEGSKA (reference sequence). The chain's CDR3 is CSAGGSYEQYF. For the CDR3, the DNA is TGCAGTGCAGGAGGGTCGTACGAGCAGTACTTC.

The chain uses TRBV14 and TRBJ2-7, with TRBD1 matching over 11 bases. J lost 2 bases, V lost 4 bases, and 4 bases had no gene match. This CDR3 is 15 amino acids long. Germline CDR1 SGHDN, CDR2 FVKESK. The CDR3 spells CASSPRTGGAYEQYF. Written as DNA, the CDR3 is TGTGCCAGCAGCCCCCGGACAGGGGGCGCCTACGAGCAGTACTTC.

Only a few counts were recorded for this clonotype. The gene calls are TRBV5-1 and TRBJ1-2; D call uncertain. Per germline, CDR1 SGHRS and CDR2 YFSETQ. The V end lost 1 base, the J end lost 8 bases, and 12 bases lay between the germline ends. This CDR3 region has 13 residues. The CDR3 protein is CASSLRTSLGYTF. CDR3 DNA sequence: TGCGCCAGCAGCTTGAGGACCTCTTTGGGCTACACCTTC.

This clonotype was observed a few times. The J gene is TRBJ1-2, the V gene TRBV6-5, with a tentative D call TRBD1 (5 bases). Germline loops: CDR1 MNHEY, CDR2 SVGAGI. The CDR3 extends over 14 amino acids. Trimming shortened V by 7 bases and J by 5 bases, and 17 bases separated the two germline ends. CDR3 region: CASKKTATMYGYTF. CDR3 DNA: TGTGCCAGCAAGAAGACAGCCACAATGTATGGCTACACCTTC.

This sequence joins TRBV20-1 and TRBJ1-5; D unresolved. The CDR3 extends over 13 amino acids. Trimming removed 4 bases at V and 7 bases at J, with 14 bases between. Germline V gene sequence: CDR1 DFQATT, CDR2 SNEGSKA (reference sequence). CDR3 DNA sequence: TGCAGTGCTACGACGGGGAAGTGGCAGCCCCAGCATTTT. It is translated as CSATTGKWQPQHF.

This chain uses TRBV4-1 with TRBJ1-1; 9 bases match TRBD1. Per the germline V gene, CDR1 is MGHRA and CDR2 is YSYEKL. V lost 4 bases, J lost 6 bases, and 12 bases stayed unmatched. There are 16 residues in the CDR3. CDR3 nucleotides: TGCGCCAGCAGCCGCCTGGCCAGAACAGGGGGCCCTGAAGCTTTCTTT. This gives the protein CASSRLARTGGPEAFF.

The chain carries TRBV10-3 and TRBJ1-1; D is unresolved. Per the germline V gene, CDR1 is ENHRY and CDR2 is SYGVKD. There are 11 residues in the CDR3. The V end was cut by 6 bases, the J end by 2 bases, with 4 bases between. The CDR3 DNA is TGTGCCATCAGGGATAACACTGAAGCTTTCTTT. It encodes CAIRDNTEAFF.

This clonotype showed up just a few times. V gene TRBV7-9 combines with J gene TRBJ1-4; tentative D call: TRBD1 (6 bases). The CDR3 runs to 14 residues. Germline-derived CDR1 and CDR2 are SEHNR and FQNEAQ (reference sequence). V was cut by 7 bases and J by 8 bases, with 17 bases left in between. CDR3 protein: CASTVMGAGEKLFF. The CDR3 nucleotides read TGTGCCAGCACCGTAATGGGGGCTGGGGAAAAACTGTTTTTT. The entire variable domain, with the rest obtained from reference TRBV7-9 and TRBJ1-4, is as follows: DTGVSQNPRHKITKRGQNVTFRCDPISEHNRLYWYRQTLGQGPEFLTYFQNEAQLEKSRLLSDRFSAERPKGSFSTLEIQRTEQGDSAMYLCASTVMGAGEKLFFGSGTQLSVL.

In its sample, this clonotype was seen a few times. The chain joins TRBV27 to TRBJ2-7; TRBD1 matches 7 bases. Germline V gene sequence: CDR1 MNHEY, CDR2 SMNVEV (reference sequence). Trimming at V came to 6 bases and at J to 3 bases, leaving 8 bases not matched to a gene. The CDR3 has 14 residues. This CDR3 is CASSLQGQNYEQYV. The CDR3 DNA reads TGTGCCAGCAGCCTACAGGGGCAGAACTACGAGCAGTACGTC.

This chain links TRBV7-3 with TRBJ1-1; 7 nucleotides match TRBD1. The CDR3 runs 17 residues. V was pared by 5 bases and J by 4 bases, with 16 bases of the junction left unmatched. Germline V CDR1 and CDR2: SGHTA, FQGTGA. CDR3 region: CASSLVEDRLDGTEAFF. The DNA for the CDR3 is TGTGCCAGCAGCCTGGTGGAGGACAGGCTGGATGGCACTGAAGCTTTCTTT.

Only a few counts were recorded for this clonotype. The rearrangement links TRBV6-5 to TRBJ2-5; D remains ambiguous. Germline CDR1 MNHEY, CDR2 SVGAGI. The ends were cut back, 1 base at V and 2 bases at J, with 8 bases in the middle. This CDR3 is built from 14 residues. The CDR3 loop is CASSYLERQETQYF. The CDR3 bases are TGTGCCAGCAGTTACTTAGAACGGCAAGAGACCCAGTACTTC.

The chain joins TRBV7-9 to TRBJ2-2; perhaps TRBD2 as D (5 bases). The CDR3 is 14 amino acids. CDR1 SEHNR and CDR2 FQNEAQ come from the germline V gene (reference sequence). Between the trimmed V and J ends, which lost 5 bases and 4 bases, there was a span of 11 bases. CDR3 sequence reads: CASSPADGTGELFF. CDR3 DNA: TGTGCCAGCAGCCCAGCGGACGGCACCGGGGAGCTGTTTTTT. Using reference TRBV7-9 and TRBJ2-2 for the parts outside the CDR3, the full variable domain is DTGVSQNPRHKITKRGQNVTFRCDPISEHNRLYWYRQTLGQGPEFLTYFQNEAQLEKSRLLSDRFSAERPKGSFSTLEIQRTEQGDSAMYLCASSPADGTGELFFGEGSRLTVL.

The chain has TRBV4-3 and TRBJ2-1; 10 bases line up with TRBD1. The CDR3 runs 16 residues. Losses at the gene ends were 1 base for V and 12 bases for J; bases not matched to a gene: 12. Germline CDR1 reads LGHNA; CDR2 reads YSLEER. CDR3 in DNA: TGCGCCAGCAGCCAAGCCGGGACAGGGGCCCTAGCAGGGCAGTTCTTC. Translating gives CASSQAGTGALAGQFF.

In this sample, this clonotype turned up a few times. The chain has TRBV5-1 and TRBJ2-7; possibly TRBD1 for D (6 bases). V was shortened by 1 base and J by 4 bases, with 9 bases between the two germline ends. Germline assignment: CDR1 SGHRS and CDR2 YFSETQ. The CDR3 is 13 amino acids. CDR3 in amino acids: CASSLRGGYEQYV. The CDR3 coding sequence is TGCGCCAGCAGCTTGCGAGGGGGTTACGAGCAGTACGTC.